Following are 22 T cell receptor beta chains from one sample sequenced in a study of OX40 agonist ivuxolimab in advanced cancers. Assay: immunoSEQ multiplex PCR; the TCRdb copy retains only in-frame clones and omits some. Of approximately 44,000 clones in the sample, approximately 86% were seen once. The specimen was CD4+ or CD8+ T cells sorted from blood, collected in a trial of the OX40 agonist ivuxolimab. These receptors all stem from an adult with an advanced solid tumor such as melanoma, head and neck, liver or kidney cancer.

This clone has only one observation. This chain joins TRBV5-4 and TRBJ2-1, with D perhaps given as TRBD1 or TRBD2 (5 bases each). V lost 4 bases and J lost 4, with 15 bases in between. CDR1 SGHNT and CDR2 YYREEE come from the germline V gene (reference sequence). The CDR3 contains 15 residues. CDR3 sequence: CASSTRDGQYNEQFF. The CDR3 DNA reads TGTGCCAGCAGCACCCGGGACGGACAATACAATGAGCAGTTCTTC. The full variable domain, its missing parts supplied by reference TRBV5-4 and TRBJ2-1, is ETGVTQSPTHLIKTRGQQVTLRCSSQSGHNTVSWYQQALGQGPQFIFQYYREEENGRGNFPPRFSGLQFPNYSSELNVNALELDDSALYLCASSTRDGQYNEQFFGPGTRLTVL.

This chain's CDR3 is CASSQDLAGGYEQYF. The CDR3 DNA reads as TGCGCCAGCAGCCAAGATCTAGCAGGGGGCTACGAGCAGTACTTC. This chain connects TRBV4-3 to TRBJ2-7, with 7 bases matching TRBD1. V gave up 0 bases and J gave up 3 bases; unmatched junction bases: 5. The CDR3 loop spans 15 amino acids. The germline V gene has CDR1 LGHNA and CDR2 YSLEER.

V gene TRBV9 combines with J gene TRBJ1-2, with 11 bases lining up with TRBD1. Germline V gene sequence: CDR1 SGDLS, CDR2 YYNGEE. The CDR3 has 14 amino acids. Losses at the gene ends were 4 bases for V and 6 bases for J; bases not matched to a gene: 5. DNA for the CDR3: TGTGCCAGCAGCAAGGACAGGGGGCAGGATGGCTACACCTTC. It is translated as CASSKDRGQDGYTF.

J is TRBJ2-5 and V is TRBV5-4; D call uncertain. Germline CDR1 SGHNT, CDR2 YYREEE (reference sequence). V lost 4 bases and J 4 bases, leaving 8 bases between the germline ends. CDR3 length: 12 residues. The CDR3 here is CASSAKRETQYF. The CDR3 nucleotides read TGTGCCAGCAGCGCTAAACGAGAGACCCAGTACTTC.

The chain employs TRBV12-5 and TRBJ2-5; D is unclear. The V gene's germline CDR1 is LGHNT and CDR2 FRNRAP. The CDR3 loop spans 15 amino acids. V dropped 0 bases and J dropped 3 bases, with 11 bases sitting between them. In DNA, the CDR3 is TGTGCTAGTGGTTTGGTACCCTCGGAAAAAGAGACCCAGTACTTC. Translated: CASGLVPSEKETQYF.

The chain is built from TRBV5-1 and TRBJ2-1, with unresolved D. CDR3 length equals 16 residues. The germline CDR1 and CDR2 sequences are SGHRS and YFSETQ. V was pared by 2 bases and J by 0 bases, with 12 bases between. The CDR3 region has the DNA TGCGCCAGCAGCTTTAGGACGGCGAGCTCCTACAATGAGCAGTTCTTC. Translated: CASSFRTASSYNEQFF.

This clone was recorded at least ten times. The rearrangement joins TRBV4-3 to TRBJ2-6; 8 positions agree with TRBD1. V lost 2 bases to trimming and J lost 4 bases; unmatched junction nucleotides: 7. Germline-derived CDR1 and CDR2 are LGHNA and YSLEER. This CDR3 has 17 amino acids. The CDR3 protein is CASSQQNRGAGANVLTF. The CDR3 nucleotides read TGCGCCAGCAGCCAACAAAACAGGGGGGCCGGGGCCAACGTCCTGACTTTC.

This sequence joins TRBV5-1 and TRBJ2-2; D is possibly TRBD1 (6 bases). The CDR3 length is 16 residues. V was pared by 4 bases and J by 1 base, with 14 bases between. Germline assignment: CDR1 SGHRS and CDR2 YFSETQ. CDR3 sequence: CASSTNREENTGELFF. DNA for the CDR3: TGCGCCAGCAGCACTAACAGGGAAGAGAACACCGGGGAGCTGTTTTTT.

The chain recombines TRBV6-6 with TRBJ2-5; TRBD2 is a possible D gene (6 bases). Deletions cut 6 bases from V and 5 bases from J, with 16 bases between. Germline CDR1 is MNHNY and CDR2 is SVGAGI (reference sequence). This CDR3 spans 14 amino acids. The CDR3 protein is CASSRRLVAETQYF. The CDR3, as DNA: TGTGCCAGCAGCCGCCGACTAGTTGCGGAGACCCAGTACTTC.

Points on this clone: Here the CDR3 omits its conserved ending phenylalanine or tryptophan, so a read error is the likely source. V is TRBV7-3 and J is TRBJ1-6; D not resolved. V lost 5 bases and J lost 9, with 8 bases in between. The length of the CDR3 is 12 residues. Germline loops: CDR1 SGHTA, CDR2 FQGTGA. The CDR3 DNA follows: TGTGCCAGCAGCCCCCTCGGTTCACCCCTCCACCTT. Protein product: CASSPLGSPLHL.

The chain carries TRBV28 and TRBJ2-3, with 7 bases aligning to TRBD2. CDR1 is MDHEN, CDR2 SYDVKM, per germline. CDR3 size: 15 residues. Trimming removed 3 bases from V and 0 bases from J; junction bases left unmatched: 3. In nucleotides, the CDR3 is TGTGCCAGCAGTTTCAGACTAGCCAGCACAGATACGCAGTATTTT. Its protein is CASSFRLASTDTQYF.

This clone is categorized as medium-sized. J is TRBJ2-5 and V is TRBV11-1; 15 nucleotides line up with TRBD2. CDR3 length: 19 amino acids. The junction had 10 bases not matched to a gene; V was cut back by 5 bases and J by 0 bases. Looked up from germline, CDR1 is SGHAT and CDR2 is FQDESV (reference sequence). The CDR3 coding sequence is TGTGCCAGCAGCCGATTCGGGACTAGCGGGGGGCCATACCAAGAGACCCAGTACTTC. This gives the protein CASSRFGTSGGPYQETQYF.

The V and J genes are TRBV19 and TRBJ2-5; TRBD2 aligns across 12 bases. Germline loops: CDR1 LNHDA, CDR2 SQIVND (reference sequence). J lost 3 bases, V lost 6 bases, and 2 bases had no gene match. The CDR3 extends over 14 amino acids. CDR3 sequence reads: CASSGLAGKETQYF. CDR3 nucleotide sequence: TGTGCCAGTAGCGGACTAGCGGGGAAAGAGACCCAGTACTTC.

The chain joins TRBV11-2 to TRBJ2-5; TRBD2 aligns across 8 bases. From germline, CDR1 is SGHAT and CDR2 FQNNGV. This CDR3 is 15 amino acids long. V was pared by 3 bases and J by 5 bases, with 8 bases of the junction left unmatched. CDR3 residues: CASSFGGAIAETQYF. CDR3 sequence (DNA): TGTGCCAGCAGCTTCGGGGGGGCCATAGCGGAGACCCAGTACTTC.

Here the CDR3 reads CASSYSNVSPLHF. The CDR3, as DNA: TGTGCCAGCAGTTACTCGAACGTATCACCCCTCCACTTT. The chain uses TRBV6-5 and TRBJ1-6; D not certain. The CDR3 spans 13 residues. CDR1 MNHEY and CDR2 SVGAGI come from the germline V gene. Trimming pared 0 bases from V and 10 bases from J, leaving 7 bases between.

This clone was recorded only once. This sequence joins TRBV15 and TRBJ2-7, with D possibly being TRBD1 (5 bases). Trimming cost V 5 bases and J 4 bases, with 12 bases left between them. Germline CDR1 is LNHNV and CDR2 is YYDKDF (reference sequence). The CDR3 has 13 amino acids. The CDR3 is CATSFQGRYEQYF. The CDR3 DNA follows: TGTGCCACCAGCTTCCAGGGAAGGTACGAGCAGTACTTC.

The gene calls are TRBV5-1 and TRBJ1-3; TRBD1 matches at 7 bases. The CDR3 length is 16 residues. The germline V gene encodes CDR1 SGHRS and CDR2 YFSETQ. Trimming at V came to 3 bases and at J to 2 bases, leaving 8 bases not matched to a gene. CDR3 in DNA: TGCGCCAGCAGCTCCAGACAGGGTAGGGCTGGAAACACCATATATTTT. As protein: CASSSRQGRAGNTIYF.

This clone showed up just once. Lacking the conserved final phenylalanine or tryptophan, this CDR3 likely reflects a read error. The DNA is omitted, as the CDR3 cannot be located on it reliably, and the CDR3 follows TCRdb's listing. The rearrangement links TRBV7-9 to TRBJ2-7; the table's D call TRBD1 went unverified against the DNA. Germline V gives CDR1 SEHNR, CDR2 FQNEAQ (reference sequence). Both ends counted, the CDR3 spans 10 residues. The CDR3 loop reads CASSDSGTDL.

J is TRBJ1-1 and V is TRBV9; 7 positions match TRBD1. After removal of 4 bases from V and 6 bases from J, the junction contained 12 bases not matched to a gene. The CDR3 runs 15 residues. Per the germline V gene, CDR1 is SGDLS and CDR2 is YYNGEE. CDR3 residues: CASSLHTGERAEAFF. As DNA, the CDR3 is TGTGCCAGCAGCCTTCATACAGGGGAGAGAGCTGAAGCTTTCTTT.

This rearrangement joins TRBV6-5 to TRBJ2-5; maybe TRBD1 (5 bases). V was trimmed by 6 bases and J by 4 bases, leaving 9 bases between them. The germline V gene has CDR1 MNHEY and CDR2 SVGAGI. This CDR3 spans 12 amino acids. The DNA for the CDR3 is TGTGCCAGCAGGGACATTCCAGAGACCCAGTACTTC. It specifies CASRDIPETQYF.

The CDR3, as DNA: TGTGCCAGCAGCTTAGGGGCCTCTGGAAACACCATATATTTT. Translated, it gives CASSLGASGNTIYF. The chain couples TRBV5-6 to TRBJ1-3; weak D call: TRBD1 (5 bases). Trimming removed 2 bases from V and 0 bases from J, with 6 bases in between. The CDR3 extends over 14 amino acids. The germline V gene has CDR1 SGHDT and CDR2 YYEEEE. Filled out from reference TRBV5-6 and TRBJ1-3, the complete variable domain reads DAGVTQSPTHLIKTRGQQVTLRCSPKSGHDTVSWYQQALGQGPQFIFQYYEEEERQRGNFPDRFSGHQFPNYSSELNVNALLLGDSALYLCASSLGASGNTIYFGEGSWLTVV.

CDR3 nucleotides: TGTGCCAGCAGTCGACTAGCGGGGGGGCCCGATACGCAGTATTTT. This translates into CASSRLAGGPDTQYF. The chain employs TRBV6-1 and TRBJ2-3; TRBD2 matches 14 bases. Germline CDR1 MNHNS, CDR2 SASEGT. The CDR3 loop spans 15 amino acids. V was pared by 5 bases and J by 6 bases, with 4 bases of the junction left unmatched.